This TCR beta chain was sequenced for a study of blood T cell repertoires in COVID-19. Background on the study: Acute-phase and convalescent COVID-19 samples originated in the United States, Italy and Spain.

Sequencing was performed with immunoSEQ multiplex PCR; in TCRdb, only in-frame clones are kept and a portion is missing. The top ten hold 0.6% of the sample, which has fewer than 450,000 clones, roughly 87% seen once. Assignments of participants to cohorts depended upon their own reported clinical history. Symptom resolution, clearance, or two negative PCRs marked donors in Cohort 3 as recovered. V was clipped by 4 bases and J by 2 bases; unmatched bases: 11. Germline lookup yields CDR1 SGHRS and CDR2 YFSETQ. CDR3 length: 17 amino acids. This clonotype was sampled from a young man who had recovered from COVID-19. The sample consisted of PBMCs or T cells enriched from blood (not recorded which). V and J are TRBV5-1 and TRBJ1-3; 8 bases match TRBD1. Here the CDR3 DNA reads TGCGCCAGCAGCCTCGATCGTAACAGGGGGACTGGAAACACCATATATTTT. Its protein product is CASSLDRNRGTGNTIYF.